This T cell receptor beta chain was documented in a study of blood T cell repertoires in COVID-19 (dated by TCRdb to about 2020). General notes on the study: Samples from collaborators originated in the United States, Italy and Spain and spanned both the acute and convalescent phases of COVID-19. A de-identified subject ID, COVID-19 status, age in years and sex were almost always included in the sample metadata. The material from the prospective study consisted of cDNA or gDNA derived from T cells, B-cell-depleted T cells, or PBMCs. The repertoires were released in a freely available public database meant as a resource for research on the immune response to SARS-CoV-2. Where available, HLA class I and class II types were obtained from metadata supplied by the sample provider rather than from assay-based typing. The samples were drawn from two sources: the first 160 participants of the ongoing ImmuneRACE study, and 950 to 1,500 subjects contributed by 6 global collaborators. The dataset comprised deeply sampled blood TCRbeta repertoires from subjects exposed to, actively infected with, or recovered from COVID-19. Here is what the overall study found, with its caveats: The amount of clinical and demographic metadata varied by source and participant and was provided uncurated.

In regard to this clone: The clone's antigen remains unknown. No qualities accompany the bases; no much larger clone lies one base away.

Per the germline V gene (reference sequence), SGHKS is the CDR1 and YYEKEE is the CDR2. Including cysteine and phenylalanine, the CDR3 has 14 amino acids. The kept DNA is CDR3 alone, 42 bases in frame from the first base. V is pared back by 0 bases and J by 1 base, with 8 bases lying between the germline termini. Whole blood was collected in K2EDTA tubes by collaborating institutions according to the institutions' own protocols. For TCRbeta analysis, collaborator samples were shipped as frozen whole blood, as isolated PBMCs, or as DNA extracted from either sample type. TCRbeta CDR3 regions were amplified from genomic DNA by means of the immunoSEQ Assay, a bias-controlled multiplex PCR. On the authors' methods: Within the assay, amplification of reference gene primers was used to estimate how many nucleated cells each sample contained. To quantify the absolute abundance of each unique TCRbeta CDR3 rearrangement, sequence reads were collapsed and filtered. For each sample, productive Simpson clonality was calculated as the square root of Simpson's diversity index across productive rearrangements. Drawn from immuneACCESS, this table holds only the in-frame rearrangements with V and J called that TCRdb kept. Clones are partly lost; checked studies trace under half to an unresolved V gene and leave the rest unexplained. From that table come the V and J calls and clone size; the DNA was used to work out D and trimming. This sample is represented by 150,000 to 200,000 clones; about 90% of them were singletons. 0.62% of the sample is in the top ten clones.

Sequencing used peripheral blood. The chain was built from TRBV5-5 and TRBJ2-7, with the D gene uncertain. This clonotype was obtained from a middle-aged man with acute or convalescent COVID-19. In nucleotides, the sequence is TGTGCCAGCAGCTTGGAGAGGTATTCCTACGAGCAGTACTTC. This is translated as CASSLERYSYEQYF.